This paragraph reports one T cell receptor (beta chain). Its antigen is currently unknown. The germline CDR1 and CDR2 sequences are DFQATT and SNEGSKA (reference sequence). V gave up 3 bases and J gave up 13 bases; unmatched junction bases: 5. The CDR3 loop spans 11 amino acids. There were TCR beta CDR3 regions amplified from RNA transcripts. HTBI primers drove first-round RT-PCR of the TCR CDR3. TCRdb fed the multiplex PCR reads into MiXCR, producing one record per CDR3 protein. The table has roughly 530,000 distinct CDR3 sequences, more than 15% seen once. This sample was included in a study of T cells in Graves' hyperthyroidism and ophthalmopathy. Lactation, pregnancy, other autoimmune disease or uncontrolled infection led to exclusion of patients. Diagnoses rested on clinical symptoms, serum thyroxine and TRAb, thyroid ultrasound and orbital computed tomography. Study results and limitations: Expanded thyroid clonotypes (above 0.001) were mostly also found in blood. In simple terms, a model built on 13 V-J features told ophthalmopathy apart from stable hyperthyroidism.

The chain employs TRBV20-1 and TRBJ2-2, with 7 bases identical to TRBD1. Source material: blood. The receptor's source is a woman aged 18-29 years with Graves' ophthalmopathy. The CDR3 sequence: CSASKGAALFF. As DNA, the CDR3 is TGCAGTGCTAGTAAGGGGGCAGCGCTGTTTTTT.